These T cell receptor beta chains were read from a single sample in a study of blood T cells in healthy people across ages. TCRdb itself ran the 5' RACE reads through MiXCR, one entry per CDR3 protein. The sample holds about 650,000 distinct CDR3 sequences, 32% seen once. Sequencing was carried out using blood. These TCRs come from a woman of 80 years or more in good health. The CDR3 runs from the conserved cysteine through the conserved F or W. A D gene is named only where the DNA matches it firmly. Not all rows give a size; the values are once, few, many and, for expanded clones, a class.

d_call: TRBD2; clone_size: NA; v_call: TRBV20-1; cdr3_length: 17; j_call: TRBJ2-7; cdr3_aa: CSARVLRPSGMGYEQYF; cdr3_nt: TGCAGTGCTAGAGTTCTGCGGCCTAGCGGGATGGGATACGAGCAGTACTTC
d_call: NA; clone_size: few; v_call: TRBV20-1; cdr3_length: 15; j_call: TRBJ1-1; cdr3_aa: CSARGADRWNTEAFF; cdr3_nt: TGCAGTGCTAGAGGCGCGGATAGATGGAACACTGAAGCTTTCTTT
d_call: NA; clone_size: few; v_call: TRBV30; cdr3_length: 11; j_call: TRBJ1-2; cdr3_aa: CAMTVSYGYTF; cdr3_nt: TGTGCCATGACCGTGTCCTATGGCTACACCTTC
d_call: TRBD1; clone_size: NA; v_call: TRBV5-1; cdr3_length: 16; j_call: TRBJ2-7; cdr3_aa: CASSPGDRSFLYEQYF; cdr3_nt: TGCGCCAGCAGCCCAGGGGACAGGTCGTTTCTCTACGAGCAGTACTTC
d_call: NA; clone_size: NA; v_call: TRBV7-2; cdr3_length: 12; j_call: TRBJ2-2; cdr3_aa: CASSLVTRELFF; cdr3_nt: TGTGCCAGCAGCTTAGTCACCCGGGAGCTGTTTTTT
d_call: NA; clone_size: few; v_call: TRBV6-4; cdr3_length: 15; j_call: TRBJ2-5; cdr3_aa: CASSEGTPRMGEQYF; cdr3_nt: TGTGCCAGCAGTGAAGGGACACCGAGGATGGGGGAGCAGTACTTC
d_call: NA; clone_size: NA; v_call: TRBV7-2; cdr3_length: 16; j_call: TRBJ1-2; cdr3_aa: CASSLGGRALNYGYTF; cdr3_nt: TGTGCCAGCAGCTTGGGAGGCAGGGCCCTAAACTATGGCTACACCTTC
d_call: NA; clone_size: NA; v_call: TRBV30; cdr3_length: 13; j_call: TRBJ1-1; cdr3_aa: CAWSVEQSTEAFF; cdr3_nt: TGTGCCTGGAGTGTGGAACAGAGCACTGAAGCTTTCTTT
d_call: NA; clone_size: NA; v_call: TRBV20-1; cdr3_length: 16; j_call: TRBJ1-2; cdr3_aa: CSARPPGLPTGYGYTF; cdr3_nt: TGCAGTGCTAGACCCCCGGGACTCCCGACGGGCTATGGCTACACCTTC
d_call: TRBD2; clone_size: many; v_call: TRBV29-1; cdr3_length: 13; j_call: TRBJ2-7; cdr3_aa: CSALAGATYEQYF; cdr3_nt: TGCAGCGCACTAGCGGGGGCCACCTACGAGCAGTACTTC
d_call: NA; clone_size: NA; v_call: TRBV6-5; cdr3_length: 11; j_call: TRBJ1-4; cdr3_aa: CASAFEGKLFF; cdr3_nt: TGTGCCAGTGCCTTCGAGGGAAAACTGTTTTTT
d_call: TRBD1; clone_size: many; v_call: TRBV19; cdr3_length: 15; j_call: TRBJ2-1; cdr3_aa: CASTPTGAPYNEQFF; cdr3_nt: TGTGCCAGTACTCCGACAGGGGCCCCATACAATGAGCAGTTCTTC
d_call: NA; clone_size: NA; v_call: TRBV7-2; cdr3_length: 14; j_call: TRBJ1-1; cdr3_aa: CASSPQGRDTEAFF; cdr3_nt: TGTGCCAGCAGCCCTCAGGGGAGGGACACTGAAGCTTTCTTT
d_call: TRBD1; clone_size: many; v_call: TRBV12-3/TRBV12-4; cdr3_length: 13; j_call: TRBJ1-2; cdr3_aa: CASTSDRGYGYTF; cdr3_nt: TGTGCCAGCACCTCGGACAGGGGATATGGCTACACCTTC
d_call: TRBD2; clone_size: many; v_call: TRBV6-2/TRBV6-3; cdr3_length: 16; j_call: TRBJ2-1; cdr3_aa: CASSYDLWRGANEQFF; cdr3_nt: TGTGCCAGCAGTTACGATTTATGGCGGGGGGCCAATGAGCAGTTCTTC
d_call: TRBD2; clone_size: many; v_call: TRBV27; cdr3_length: 15; j_call: TRBJ2-7; cdr3_aa: CATPGGRRFSYEQYF; cdr3_nt: TGTGCCACCCCGGGGGGGAGGAGGTTCTCCTACGAGCAGTACTTC
d_call: NA; clone_size: NA; v_call: TRBV19; cdr3_length: 14; j_call: TRBJ2-1; cdr3_aa: CASSRGETYNEQFF; cdr3_nt: TGTGCCAGTAGTAGAGGGGAGACCTACAATGAGCAGTTCTTC